This TCR beta chain was obtained from a study of blood T cell repertoires in COVID-19. Germline CDR1 and CDR2: SGDLS and YYNGEE. The V end lost 3 bases, the J end lost 5 bases, and 13 bases lay between the germline ends. This CDR3 comprises 14 residues. TCRdb's table, derived via immunoSEQ multiplex PCR, lists solely in-frame clones and lacks some. Among some 100,000 clones listed, 65% to 90% were seen once. Recruitment covered roughly 22 US areas and drew participants whose ages spanned roughly 18 to 100 years. The source material was PBMCs or T cells enriched from blood (not recorded which). The sequence came from a woman aged 50 to 60 who had recovered from COVID-19. The chain is built from TRBV9 and TRBJ2-3; the D is unclear. The DNA for the CDR3 is TGTGCCAGCAGCGAATCGAGTTTCGGAGATACGCAGTATTTT. Its translation: CASSESSFGDTQYF.